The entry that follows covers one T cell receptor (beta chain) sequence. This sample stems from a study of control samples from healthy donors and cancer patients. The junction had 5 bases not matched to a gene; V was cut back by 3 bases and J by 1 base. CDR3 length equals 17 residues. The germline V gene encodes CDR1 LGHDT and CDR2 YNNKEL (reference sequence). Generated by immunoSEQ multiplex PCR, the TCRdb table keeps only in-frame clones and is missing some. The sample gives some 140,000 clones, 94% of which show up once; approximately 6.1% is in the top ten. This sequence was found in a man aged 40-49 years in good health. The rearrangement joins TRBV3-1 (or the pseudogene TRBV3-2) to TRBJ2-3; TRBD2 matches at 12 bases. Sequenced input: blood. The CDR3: CASSHPRLAGGTDTQYF. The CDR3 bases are TGTGCCAGCAGCCACCCCAGACTAGCGGGGGGCACAGATACGCAGTATTTT.